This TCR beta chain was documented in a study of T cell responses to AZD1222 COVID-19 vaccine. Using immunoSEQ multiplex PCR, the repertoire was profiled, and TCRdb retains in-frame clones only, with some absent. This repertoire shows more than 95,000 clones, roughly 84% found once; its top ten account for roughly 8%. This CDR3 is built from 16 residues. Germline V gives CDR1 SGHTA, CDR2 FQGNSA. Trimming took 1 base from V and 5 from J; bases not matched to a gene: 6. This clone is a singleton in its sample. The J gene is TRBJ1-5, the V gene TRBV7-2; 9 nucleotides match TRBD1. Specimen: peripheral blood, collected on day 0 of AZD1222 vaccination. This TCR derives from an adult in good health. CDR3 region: CASSLEAGTGYQPQHF. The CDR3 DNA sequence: TGTGCCAGCAGCTTAGAAGCCGGGACAGGGTATCAGCCCCAGCATTTT.